A single sample is the source of the 14 T cell receptor beta chains below, sequenced in a study of Ad26.COV2.S vaccination and SARS-CoV-2 variants. Regarding treatment: approximately 18 received Ad26.COV2.S at low or high dose, single or two shots; a few received placebo; per-sample allocation not given. Day 63 after the first injection of vaccine or placebo was the sampling time. The table came from immunoSEQ multiplex PCR; TCRdb's copy has only in-frame clones and leaves some out. The profile shows about 480,000 clones, approximately 90% of them singletons. Specimen: peripheral blood, collected in a trial of Ad26.COV2.S vaccine versus placebo. The receptors stem from a person aged 18-65 years who received the Ad26.COV2.S COVID-19 vaccine or a placebo.

J is TRBJ1-6 and V is TRBV28; the D gene is possibly TRBD1 (5 bases). The CDR3 totals 17 residues. Germline V gene data show CDR1 as MDHEN and CDR2 as SYDVKM. V was trimmed by 4 bases and J by 0 bases, leaving 13 bases between them. In nucleotides, the CDR3 is TGTGCCAGCAGTTCCCCTAAGGGACCCTCCTATAATTCACCCCTCCACTTT. This gives the protein CASSSPKGPSYNSPLHF.

The genes are TRBV9 and TRBJ2-1, with D hard to call. CDR3 length equals 13 residues. Germline CDR1 is SGDLS and CDR2 is YYNGEE. Trimming pared 2 bases from V and 10 bases from J, leaving 13 bases between. In nucleotides, the CDR3 is TGTGCCAGCAGCGTTTATCTCGTAGGGGAGCAGTTCTTC. Translation: CASSVYLVGEQFF.

The CDR3 spells CASSFEETQYF. The CDR3 bases are TGCGCCAGCAGCTTCGAAGAGACCCAGTACTTC. The V gene is TRBV5-1, the J gene TRBJ2-5; no clear D. The CDR3 runs 11 residues. CDR1 is SGHRS and CDR2 is YFSETQ in the germline V gene. Trimming took off 2 bases at V and 3 bases at J, with 2 bases between the two ends. Using reference TRBV5-1 and TRBJ2-5 for the parts outside the CDR3, the full variable domain is KAGVTQTPRYLIKTRGQQVTLSCSPISGHRSVSWYQQTPGQGLQFLFEYFSETQRNKGNFPGRFSGRQFSNSRSEMNVSTLELGDSALYLCASSFEETQYFGPGTRLLVL.

The rearrangement uses TRBV19 and TRBJ2-1; no clear D. Trimming took off 11 bases at V and 1 base at J, with 15 bases between the two ends. Germline-derived CDR1 and CDR2 are LNHDA and SQIVND (reference sequence). The CDR3 extends over 14 amino acids. DNA for the CDR3: TGTGCCGGCCCTTTACTACCTTCCTACAATGAGCAGTTCTTC. Protein sequence: CAGPLLPSYNEQFF. Complete variable domain (other parts from reference TRBV19 and TRBJ2-1): DGGITQSPKYLFRKEGQNVTLSCEQNLNHDAMYWYRQDPGQGLRLIYYSQIVNDFQKGDIAEGYSVSREKKESFPLTVTSAQKNPTAFYLCAGPLLPSYNEQFFGPGTRLTVL.

V and J are TRBV7-2 and TRBJ1-1, with D possibly matching TRBD1 (5 bases). V was clipped by 1 base and J by 5 bases, with 14 bases between them. Germline-derived CDR1 and CDR2 are SGHTA and FQGNSA. The CDR3 extends over 15 amino acids. In DNA form, the CDR3 reads TGTGCCAGCAGCTTAGTTGCAGGGTTGAGTACTGAAGCTTTCTTT. Protein product: CASSLVAGLSTEAFF.

The chain carries TRBV6-2 or TRBV6-3 and TRBJ1-5, with a weak D call TRBD1 (5 bases). The CDR3 extends over 14 amino acids. Germline values: CDR1 MNHEY, CDR2 SVGEGT. V gave up 2 bases and J gave up 3 bases, with 8 bases separating them. The CDR3 DNA follows: TGTGCCAGCAGTTACATAGGGGTCAATCAGCCCCAGCATTTT. It yields the protein CASSYIGVNQPQHF.

This clone was seen once. Other DNA sequences in the same sample also yield this CDR3. This chain connects TRBV19 to TRBJ1-5; 7 positions agree with TRBD1. Unmatched junction bases numbered 4, after V lost 4 bases and J lost 4 bases. Germline CDR1 LNHDA, CDR2 SQIVND (reference sequence). The CDR3 runs 14 residues. CDR3 in amino acids: CASSRQGVNQPQHF. CDR3 in DNA: TGTGCCAGTAGTAGGCAGGGGGTTAATCAGCCCCAGCATTTT.

This rearrangement joins TRBV7-2 to TRBJ2-5; 8 bases line up with TRBD2. The junction had 2 bases not matched to a gene; V was cut back by 0 bases and J by 2 bases. In germline, CDR1 is SGHTA, CDR2 FQGNSA. The CDR3 has 15 residues. The CDR3 DNA reads TGTGCCAGCAGCTTAGCTAGCGGGGCACAAGAGACCCAGTACTTC. Translating it yields CASSLASGAQETQYF.

The chain has TRBV27 and TRBJ2-2, with D hard to call. The CDR3 has 12 amino acids. CDR1 MNHEY and CDR2 SMNVEV come from the germline V gene (reference sequence). V was clipped by 0 bases and J by 6 bases, with 2 bases between them. CDR3 in DNA: TGTGCCAGCAGTTTATCGTCCGGGGAGCTGTTTTTT. Translation gives CASSLSSGELFF.

The rearrangement joins TRBV28 to TRBJ2-2; D is possibly TRBD2 (6 bases). This CDR3 region has 13 residues. The germline V gene encodes CDR1 MDHEN and CDR2 SYDVKM. V shed 3 bases and J shed 6 bases, with 8 bases lying between them. The CDR3 bases are TGTGCCAGCAGTTTCGGGGGTCCCGGGGAGCTGTTTTTT. This translates into CASSFGGPGELFF.

About this clone: The same CDR3 is also encoded by other DNA sequences in this sample. The chain combines TRBV3-1 (or the pseudogene TRBV3-2) with TRBJ2-3; D remains unclear. The CDR3 has 13 residues. With 1 base removed from V and 1 base from J, the gap between germline ends came to 3 bases. Germline V lookup: CDR1 LGHDT, CDR2 YNNKEL (reference sequence). CDR3 DNA: TGTGCCAGCAGCCAAGGGGGCACAGATACGCAGTATTTT. Translating it yields CASSQGGTDTQYF.

The chain uses TRBV28 and TRBJ2-7; 7 bases are a match to TRBD1. The junction had 7 bases not matched to a gene; V was cut back by 8 bases and J by 0 bases. The CDR3 extends over 14 amino acids. The V gene's germline CDR1 is MDHEN and CDR2 SYDVKM. The CDR3 sequence is CASSGGQISYEQYF. CDR3 nucleotide sequence: TGTGCCAGCTCAGGGGGACAGATCTCCTACGAGCAGTACTTC.

The rearrangement links TRBV28 to TRBJ2-1, with no clear D. This CDR3 comprises 14 residues. V lost 5 bases, J lost 5 bases, and 13 bases lay in between. Germline V gene lookup returns CDR1 MDHEN and CDR2 SYDVKM. The CDR3 nucleotides are TGTGCCAGCAGTCCCCCGCCGCCCGACAATGAGCAGTTCTTC. Translating it yields CASSPPPPDNEQFF.

The chain joins TRBV4-1 to TRBJ2-5, with no clear D. Trimming took 0 bases from V and 3 from J, leaving 14 bases between them. The CDR3 has 16 amino acids. Germline CDR1 and CDR2: MGHRA and YSYEKL. CDR3 sequence: CASSQEVGRTEETQYF. DNA of the CDR3: TGCGCCAGCAGCCAAGAGGTGGGCAGGACCGAAGAGACCCAGTACTTC.